This T cell receptor beta chain is from a study of cytomegalovirus exposure and HLA in healthy donors. It was with 60 Vbeta and 13 Jbeta primers that the PCR ran. Clones were read by immunoSEQ multiplex PCR, and TCRdb kept only the in-frame ones, dropping some. The sample includes roughly 180,000 clones, 82% of them seen just once. CDR1 and CDR2 from the germline V gene are MDHEN and SYDVKM. The CDR3 sequence is 14 residues long. Between the trimmed V and J ends, which lost 10 bases and 7 bases, there was a span of 20 bases. The rearrangement joins TRBV28 to TRBJ1-5; D unresolved. Sequencing was done on a sample of PBMCs. This receptor was taken from a man aged 35-49 years in good health and CMV-seronegative. CDR3 residues: CATGILTREQPQHF. In DNA, the CDR3 is TGTGCCACCGGAATTCTGACTAGGGAACAGCCCCAGCATTTT.